This T cell receptor (beta chain) is from a study of regulatory T cells in long-lasting Graves disease (dated by TCRdb to the early 2020s). For context, the study as a whole: Antithyroid drugs had been taken for less than 3 months by newly diagnosed Graves' disease patients. This study used TCR sequencing and RNA sequencing of peripheral blood to compare persistent Graves' disease patients against newly diagnosed Graves' disease patients. The study took place in China and was registered as a clinical trial. A total of roughly 35 samples underwent TCR sequencing: around 13 from persistent and some 20 from newly diagnosed Graves' disease patients.

On the study overall, not on this receptor specifically: Only peripheral blood was studied, because thyroid tissue, the primary lesion, was inaccessible. Preferential use of TRBV28, TRBJ1-2 and TRBJ2-5 was observed in persistent disease, whereas TRBV20-1 and TRBJ2-1 were favored in newly diagnosed disease. The authors acknowledged the small sample size as a limitation that may reduce accuracy. Persistent Graves' disease patients showed lower TCR Shannon entropy and fewer highly expanded clones than newly diagnosed patients, suggesting clonal expansion. A larger number of public clonotypes was shared among persistent patients (about 2,700) than among newly diagnosed patients (roughly 970). Only the TCR beta chain was sequenced and analyzed.

The time point label for this specimen denotes: newly diagnosed GD, antithyroid drugs for less than 3 months. RNA was extracted from PBMCs in TRIzol for both TCR sequencing and RNA sequencing. Graves' disease was diagnosed according to American Thyroid Association guidelines. Patients were recruited from an endocrinology department in Xi'an, China. Each patient gave 7 to 9.5 milliliters of peripheral blood, collected in an EDTA anticoagulant tube. Ficoll Paque Plus density gradient separation was used to isolate PBMCs, and no additional T cell sorting was done. An Agilent 2100 Bioanalyzer and agarose gel were used to check RNA quality, while a NanoDrop 2000 measured RNA concentration. Library construction relied on multiplex PCR. For sequencing, an Illumina HiSeq 4000 was employed. iRepertoire HTBI primers and Arm-PCR amplification of CDR3 regions were used to construct TCR beta libraries. Gel purification was performed on PCR products prior to sequencing. The authors' analysis ran thus. A total of fewer than 65 TRBV and some 13 TRBJ segments were identified across samples and were used for gene usage analysis of CDR3 amino acid clonotypes. COPE and FqMerger were used to merge filtered high-quality paired reads into contigs. BLAST was used to align contigs to IMGT TRBV, TRBD and TRBJ reference genes, with CDR3 defined following IMGT. Highly expanded clones were defined as clonotypes with a frequency above 0.1%. Repertoire diversity was measured by Shannon entropy, and V-J evenness by the Gini coefficient. Clonotypes shared by more than one individual were considered public. The public reads were reprocessed in TCRdb via fastp at Q25 and MiXCR, keeping in-frame beta chains. Each CDR3 protein appears once, grouped with its most common genes and DNA. For this entry, the V and J calls and clone size follow TCRdb and not the study's own pipeline. This sample holds hundreds of thousands of distinct CDR3 sequences; 16% were observed only once. Of the sample, roughly 10% falls within the top ten clones.

At the junction V is shortened by 7 bases and J by 2 bases; bases outside the gene matches: 11. Taken from cysteine to phenylalanine, the CDR3 has 17 residues. Of all the DNA, just the CDR3 is kept, 51 bases in frame from base 1. The germline V gene gives CDR1 as SGHNT and CDR2 as YENEEA. A word on this clonotype: This clone's antigen is unknown. Per-nucleotide qualities are absent, and no much larger clonotype sits a single base away.

These data were also filed under a second study, of T cells in Graves' hyperthyroidism and ophthalmopathy. From that second study: Graves' hyperthyroidism was defined as stable when no progression to ophthalmopathy occurred over 18 months of follow-up. Hyperthyroidism patients were newly diagnosed, with disease duration under 2 months, and aged 18 to 65 years. Patients with uncontrolled infections, other autoimmune diseases, pregnancy or lactation were excluded. Diagnoses were based on clinical symptoms, serum thyroxine and TRAb, thyroid ultrasound and orbital computed tomography. The first round of RT-PCR for the TCR CDR3 was performed with the HTBI primer set and the Qiagen OneStep RT-PCR kit. Most expanded thyroid clonotypes (frequency above 0.001) were also found in blood, which suggests that blood repertoires may mirror thyroid immune responses. A 13 V-J signature model separated ophthalmopathy from stable hyperthyroidism, with roughly 88% sensitivity and roughly 84% specificity in cross-validation and 80%/75% in testing. In validation, the model predicted progression to ophthalmopathy with 55% to 71% sensitivity and about 72% specificity, a median of 6.5 months before onset. TCR V-J signatures able to tell the groups apart were searched for in a discovery cohort of 90 to 100 patients, of whom over 40 had Graves' ophthalmopathy and 55 to 65 had stable Graves' hyperthyroidism. Prospective prediction of ophthalmopathy was tested in an independent validation cohort of 18 to 20 hyperthyroidism patients and 15 to 17 patients who later progressed to ophthalmopathy. The 100 or so discovery patients were divided at random into training and test sets in a 7:3 ratio. Thyroid tissue and blood T-cell repertoires from more than 5 Graves' hyperthyroidism patients were also compared in the study. After sampling, hyperthyroidism patients received methimazole starting at 30 mg daily, and ophthalmopathy patients received high-dose intravenous methylprednisolone. Libraries were constructed in a second round of multiplex PCR, after which size selection and purification were carried out. The libraries were sequenced on an Illumina HiSeq2000 using paired-end 100 bp reads. SOAPnuke was used to process the raw data, removing reads that contained adapters or uncalled bases, had a mean Phred below 15, or lacked an exact match to the constant primer or identifier. High-quality paired reads were merged with COPE v1.2.5, and unique nucleotide sequences were defined as clonotypes. MiTCR v1.1 was used to align the clonotypes against IMGT TRBV, TRBD and TRBJ reference segments. Only V-J combinations with frequency above 0.0001, covering roughly 99% of repertoires, were analysed. The TCS score was defined as F50 (clonal expansion) divided by E x V (chaos), with BLOSUM62-based TCRdist calculated between CDR3 peptides within each V-J. Welch's t-statistics and random forest reduced approximately 520 V-J features to roughly 13, which were used in a naive Bayes classifier (R e1071). Sample size was not statistically predetermined, and blinding of investigators to group allocation was not performed. The paper reports TCR Vbeta CDR3 sequencing of 130 to 150 peripheral blood samples: approximately 43 ophthalmopathy, 70 to 85 hyperthyroidism and approximately 17 progressor patients.

The specimen was peripheral blood mononuclear cells (PBMCs), collected at new diagnosis, from a patient treated with antithyroid drugs. Rearrangement joined TRBV11-3 to TRBJ2-6; 7 central bases correspond to TRBD2. This receptor was obtained from a woman under 40 with Graves disease. Donor details come from another sample of the same person, matched by shared clones. The CDR3 protein is CASNDWGGEAGANVLTF. The DNA is TGTGCCAGCAACGATTGGGGGGGGGAAGCTGGGGCCAACGTCCTGACTTTC.